This paragraph covers one T cell receptor beta chain sequence. Source study methods: The authors estimated nucleated cell counts from reference gene primer amplification. Clones were read by immunoSEQ multiplex PCR, and TCRdb kept only the in-frame ones, dropping some. From that table come the V and J calls and clone size; the DNA was used to work out D and trimming. This table has approximately 92,000 clones, around 83% appearing once. V gave up 5 bases and J gave up 4 bases, with 10 bases separating them. The length of the CDR3 is 13 residues. Germline CDR1 reads SEHNR; CDR2 reads FQNEAQ (reference sequence). The data were taken from a study of blood T cell repertoires in COVID-19.

The chain links TRBV7-9 to TRBJ2-3, with a possible D match to TRBD1 (6 bases). The sequence came from a man between 65 and 85 years old with active or convalescent COVID-19. The sequenced sample was peripheral blood. The CDR3 sequence is CASSLRGADTQYF. Written as DNA, the CDR3 is TGTGCCAGCAGCCTCAGGGGAGCAGATACGCAGTATTTT.